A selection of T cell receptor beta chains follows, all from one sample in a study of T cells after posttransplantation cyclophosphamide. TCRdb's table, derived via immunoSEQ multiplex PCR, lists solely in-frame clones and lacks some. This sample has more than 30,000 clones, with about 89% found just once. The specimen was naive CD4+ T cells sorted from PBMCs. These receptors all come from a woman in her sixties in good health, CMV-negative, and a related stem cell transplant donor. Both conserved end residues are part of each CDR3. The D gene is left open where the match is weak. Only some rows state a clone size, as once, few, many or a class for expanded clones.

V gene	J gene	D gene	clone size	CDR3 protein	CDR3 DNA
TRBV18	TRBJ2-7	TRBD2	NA	CASSPGIAGVYYEQYF	TGTGCCAGCTCACCAGGGATAGCGGGAGTTTACTACGAGCAGTACTTC
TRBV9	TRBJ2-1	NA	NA	CASSVEGANEQFF	TGTGCCAGCAGCGTAGAAGGGGCGAATGAGCAGTTCTTC
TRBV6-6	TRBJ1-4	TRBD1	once	CASSYRWDREKLFF	TGTGCCAGCAGTTACAGGTGGGACAGGGAAAAACTGTTTTTT
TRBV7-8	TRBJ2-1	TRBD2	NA	CASSSRGGGVYEQFF	TGTGCCAGCAGCTCGCGGGGGGGCGGGGTCTATGAGCAGTTCTTC
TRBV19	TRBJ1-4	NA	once	CASSIVRVEKLFF	TGTGCCAGTAGTATCGTCCGGGTTGAAAAACTGTTTTTT
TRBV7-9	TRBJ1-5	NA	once	CASSPNTQGIQHF	TGTGCCAGCAGCCCTAACACACAGGGAATCCAGCATTTT
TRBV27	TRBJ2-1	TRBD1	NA	CASSRTGVLNEQFF	TGTGCCAGCAGTCGGACAGGGGTTTTAAATGAGCAGTTCTTC
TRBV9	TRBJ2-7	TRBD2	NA	CASSVESSGVSGEQYF	TGTGCCAGCAGCGTAGAGTCTAGCGGGGTTTCGGGCGAGCAGTACTTC
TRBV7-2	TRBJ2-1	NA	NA	CASSPLEASSRNEQFF	TGTGCCAGCAGCCCCTTGGAGGCCTCCTCTCGGAATGAGCAGTTCTTC
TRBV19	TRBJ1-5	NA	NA	CASSISGTSHNQPQHF	TGTGCCAGTAGTATATCCGGGACATCTCACAATCAGCCCCAGCATTTT
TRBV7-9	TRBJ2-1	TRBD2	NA	CASSLGNGGASEQFF	TGTGCCAGCAGCTTAGGTAACGGGGGGGCCTCTGAGCAGTTCTTC
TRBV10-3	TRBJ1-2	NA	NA	CATNLIQGYGYTF	TGTGCCACCAACCTCATCCAGGGCTATGGCTACACCTTC
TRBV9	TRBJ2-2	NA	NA	CASSVVAQNTGELFF	TGTGCCAGCAGCGTAGTCGCGCAGAACACCGGGGAGCTGTTTTTT